The clone carrying this T cell receptor beta chain was observed a handful of times. Its antigen is unidentified. V lost 1 base to trimming and J lost 1 base, with 6 bases between them. CDR1 is SQVTM, CDR2 ANQGSEA, per germline. The CDR3 length is 13 residues. TCRdb analysed the 5' RACE reads with MiXCR anew, one entry per CDR3 protein. The profile shows roughly 240,000 distinct CDR3 sequences, 15% to 20% of them singletons. This specimen belongs to a study of T-cell memory formation after mild COVID-19. Broader study findings: Within pre-infection memory, some responding clones were found, suggesting cross-reactive memory joined. CD4+ contracting clones were mainly CM and EM; CD8+ ones, EMRA.

Sequences were obtained from PBMCs or a T cell subset sorted from them (not recorded which). The source of this sequence is a man between 18 and 29 years old who had mild COVID-19 (a few samples of this study predate the infection). Cell type and time point are not known. V gene TRBV29-1 combines with J gene TRBJ2-3; D unresolved. CDR3 sequence reads: CSVEGARTDTQYF. The DNA of the CDR3 is TGCAGCGTTGAAGGGGCTCGCACAGATACGCAGTATTTT.